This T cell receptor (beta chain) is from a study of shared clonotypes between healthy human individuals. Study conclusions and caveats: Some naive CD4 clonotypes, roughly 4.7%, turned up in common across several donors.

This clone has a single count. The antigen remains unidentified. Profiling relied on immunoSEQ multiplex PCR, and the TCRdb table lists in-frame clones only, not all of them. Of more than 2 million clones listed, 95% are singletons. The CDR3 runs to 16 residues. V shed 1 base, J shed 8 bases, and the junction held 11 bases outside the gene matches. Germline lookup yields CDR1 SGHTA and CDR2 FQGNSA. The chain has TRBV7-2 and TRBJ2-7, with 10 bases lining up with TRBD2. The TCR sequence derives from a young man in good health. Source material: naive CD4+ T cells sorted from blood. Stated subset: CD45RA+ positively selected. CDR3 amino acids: CASSLETGSGRKKQYF. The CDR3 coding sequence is TGTGCCAGCAGCTTAGAAACTGGTAGCGGGAGGAAGAAGCAGTACTTC. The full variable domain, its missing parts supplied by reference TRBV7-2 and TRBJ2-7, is GAGVSQSPSNKVTEKGKDVELRCDPISGHTALYWYRQSLGQGLEFLIYFQGNSAPDKSGLPSDRFSAERTGGSVSTLTIQRTQQEDSAVYLCASSLETGSGRKKQYFGPGTRLTVT.